These 8 T cell receptor beta chains share one sample of origin, sequenced in a study of shared clonotypes between healthy human individuals. TCRdb's copy holds only in-frame clones and misses some; the assay was immunoSEQ multiplex PCR. The sample has hundreds of thousands of clones, roughly 70% seen once; the top ten hold approximately 1.6%. Sequencing was carried out using memory CD4+ T cells sorted from blood. Documented subset: CD45RA-negative fraction. The receptors were gathered from a woman aged 25 to 39 in good health.

The chain recombines TRBV19 with TRBJ2-7; TRBD2 is a possible D gene (5 bases). This CDR3 contains 14 residues. V gave up 5 bases and J gave up 2 bases, with 13 bases separating them. The germline gives CDR1 LNHDA, CDR2 SQIVND (reference sequence). The CDR3 spells CASSGGGNPYEQYF. CDR3 DNA: TGTGCCAGTAGTGGAGGCGGAAACCCCTACGAGCAGTACTTC.

This clone appeared a single time. The gene calls are TRBV18 and TRBJ1-3; 7 nucleotides agree with TRBD1. Germline-derived CDR1 and CDR2 are KGHSH and LQKENI. The junction had 14 bases not matched to a gene; V was cut back by 6 bases and J by 0 bases. The CDR3 is 18 amino acids. This CDR3 is CASSSRDSLGDSGNTIYF. As DNA, the CDR3 is TGTGCCAGCTCGTCCCGGGACAGTCTTGGGGACTCTGGAAACACCATATATTTT.

This chain's CDR3 is CASSQYRDRAYNEQFF. The CDR3 bases are TGTGCCAGCAGCCAATACCGGGACAGGGCCTACAATGAGCAGTTCTTC. The chain joins TRBV13 to TRBJ2-1; the match to TRBD1 covers 9 bases. The CDR3 has 16 residues. After removal of 5 bases from V and 2 bases from J, the junction contained 7 bases not matched to a gene. Per the germline V gene, CDR1 is PRHDT and CDR2 is FYEKMQ (reference sequence). Supplemented by reference TRBV13 and TRBJ2-1, the full variable domain reads AAGVIQSPRHLIKEKRETATLKCYPIPRHDTVYWYQQGPGQDPQFLISFYEKMQSDKGSIPDRFSAQQFSDYHSELNMSSLELGDSALYFCASSQYRDRAYNEQFFGPGTRLTVL.

A single count supports this clone. The chain recombines TRBV15 with TRBJ2-5; 10 nucleotides line up with TRBD1. This CDR3 comprises 15 residues. Trimming took 2 bases from V and 5 from J; bases not matched to a gene: 5. Germline V gives CDR1 LNHNV, CDR2 YYDKDF (reference sequence). CDR3 sequence (DNA): TGTGCCACCAGCAGAAGGGACAGGGGCGCGGAGACCCAGTACTTC. Amino acids: CATSRRDRGAETQYF.

This clone was picked up a small number of times. Germline is not matched at one junction end, which may reflect a read error. This chain links TRBV2 with TRBJ1-1; D may be TRBD1 (5 bases). Germline-derived CDR1 and CDR2 are SNHLY and FYNNEI. CDR3 length: 11 amino acids. Here the CDR3 reads CASSETARGGF. The CDR3 DNA reads as TGTGCCAGCAGTGAGACAGCGAGGGGTGGCTTT.

A few counts support this clone. The DNA of the CDR3 is TGTGCCAGCAGCCGGACAGATAATCAGCCCCAGCATTTT. This encodes CASSRTDNQPQHF. The gene calls are TRBV7-8 and TRBJ1-5, with a weak D call TRBD1 (6 bases). Germline V CDR1 and CDR2: SGHVS, FQNEAQ. Trimming shortened V by 5 bases and J by 4 bases, and 9 bases separated the two germline ends. This CDR3 has 13 residues.

This clone occurred a few times. V usage is TRBV29-1 and J usage is TRBJ2-1; 12 nucleotides agree with TRBD2. CDR1 SQVTM and CDR2 ANQGSEA come from the germline V gene. The CDR3 consists of 13 residues. V gave up 7 bases and J gave up 9 bases; unmatched junction bases: 7. The CDR3 protein is CSARLAGVSEQFF. CDR3 nucleotide sequence: TGCAGCGCCCGACTAGCGGGAGTTAGTGAGCAGTTCTTC.

V and J are TRBV19 and TRBJ2-7, with 9 bases lining up with TRBD1. The germline V gene has CDR1 LNHDA and CDR2 SQIVND (reference sequence). The junction had 6 bases not matched to a gene; V was cut back by 3 bases and J by 3 bases. The CDR3 runs 15 residues. Here the CDR3 reads CASSMAGTGLYEQYF. Here the CDR3 DNA reads TGTGCCAGTAGTATGGCCGGGACAGGGCTCTACGAGCAGTACTTC.